Following are 10 T cell receptor beta chains from one sample sequenced in a study of blood T cells in healthy people across ages. Alongside a J-beta primer mix, a sample-barcoded 5' primer served in a second PCR lasting about 7 to 12 cycles. TCRdb reanalysed the 5' RACE reads using MiXCR and keeps one entry per CDR3 protein. Of around 1,500,000 distinct CDR3 sequences in the sample, roughly 27% were seen once. The sample consisted of blood. Receptor source: a woman in her twenties or thirties in good health.

In regard to this clonotype: A much bigger clone sits one base away, suggesting this may be a read error. V is TRBV11-2 and J is TRBJ1-2; tentatively, D is TRBD1 (6 bases). Germline assignment: CDR1 SGHAT and CDR2 FQNNGV. This CDR3 region has 15 residues. Deletions cut 2 bases from V and 4 bases from J, with 14 bases between. Written as DNA, the CDR3 is TGTGCCAGCAGCTTACGGGCAGGGGCCATCTATGGCTACACCTTC. Amino acids: CASSLRAGAIYGYTF.

The rearrangement joins TRBV10-2 to TRBJ2-3, with D uncertain. CDR1 and CDR2 from the germline V gene are WSHSY and SAAADI. The germline V and J ends were trimmed by 0 bases and 5 bases, with 6 bases remaining between them. The length of the CDR3 is 13 residues. In DNA, the CDR3 is TGCGCCAGCAGTGAGTCTAGTGGAGATACGCAGTATTTT. This codes for CASSESSGDTQYF.

A word on this clonotype: This may arise from a read error, as a much more abundant clone is one base away. A read error is likely, as this CDR3 ends without the conserved phenylalanine or tryptophan. The gene calls are TRBV6-6 and TRBJ1-2; 7 positions match TRBD1. Trimming removed 5 bases from V and 5 bases from J; junction bases left unmatched: 5. Looked up from germline, CDR1 is MNHNY and CDR2 is SVGAGI (reference sequence). The CDR3 is made up of 13 amino acids. The CDR3 here is CASSQTGTYGYTV. The CDR3 nucleotides read TGTGCCAGCAGTCAGACAGGGACGTATGGCTACACCGTC.

The CDR3 DNA reads TGCAGCGTCCGCGGGAGGGCGGCCTACAATGAGCAGTACTTC. Protein: CSVRGRAAYNEQYF. This chain joins TRBV29-1 and TRBJ2-4; 9 bases agree with TRBD2. The length of the CDR3 is 14 residues. The germline CDR1 and CDR2 sequences are SQVTM and ANQGSEA. The ends lost 6 bases at V and 13 bases at J; junction bases unmatched: 16.

This clonotype was detected many times. The chain links TRBV5-1 to TRBJ2-7, with D tentatively TRBD1 or TRBD2 (5 bases each). V gave up 5 bases and J gave up 3 bases, with 18 bases separating them. CDR1 is SGHRS, CDR2 YFSETQ, per germline. The CDR3 is made up of 15 amino acids. As DNA, the CDR3 is TGCGCCAGCAGTTTCACAGACGGGACCCTCTACGAGCAGTACTTC. Protein: CASSFTDGTLYEQYF.

The genes are TRBV20-1 and TRBJ1-2; TRBD1 is a possible D gene (6 bases). The CDR3 sequence is 13 residues long. Trimming removed 6 bases at V and 4 bases at J, with 15 bases between. Germline V lookup: CDR1 DFQATT, CDR2 SNEGSKA (reference sequence). The CDR3 nucleotides are TGCAGTGCGTTCAACAGGGACCCCTATGGCTACACCTTC. Residues: CSAFNRDPYGYTF.

Comment on this clonotype: The CDR3 ends on some other residue instead of the conserved phenylalanine or tryptophan, so this is likely a read error. The J gene is TRBJ1-2, the V gene TRBV12-5, with D maybe TRBD1 (5 bases). Germline lookup yields CDR1 LGHNT and CDR2 FRNRAP. V was trimmed by 0 bases and J by 7 bases, leaving 6 bases between them. The CDR3 totals 12 residues. The chain's CDR3 is CASGLVGRGYTL. CDR3 bases: TGTGCTAGTGGTTTGGTGGGACGTGGCTACACCTTG.

The rearrangement uses TRBV27 and TRBJ2-1; D is possibly TRBD2 (6 bases). Germline loops: CDR1 MNHEY, CDR2 SMNVEV (reference sequence). V was shortened by 4 bases and J by 0 bases, with 13 bases between the two germline ends. The CDR3 is 16 amino acids. The CDR3 nucleotides are TGTGCCAGCAGTTCCAGTAGCGGAAACTCCTACAATGAGCAGTTCTTC. It is translated as CASSSSSGNSYNEQFF.

This clonotype was counted many times. This sequence joins TRBV20-1 and TRBJ2-5; 8 bases align to TRBD2. The CDR3 totals 16 residues. J lost 5 bases, V lost 0 bases, and 11 bases had no gene match. Germline V CDR1 and CDR2: DFQATT, SNEGSKA (reference sequence). This CDR3 is CSARDPGTRVSETQYF. CDR3 DNA: TGCAGTGCTAGAGATCCCGGGACTAGGGTTTCGGAGACCCAGTACTTC.

V is TRBV19 and J is TRBJ1-1; 8 nucleotides match TRBD1. The trim removed 3 bases at V and 10 bases at J, leaving 1 base unmatched. This CDR3 spans 11 amino acids. Per germline, CDR1 LNHDA and CDR2 SQIVND (reference sequence). Here the CDR3 DNA reads TGTGCCAGTAGTATGGGGACAGGAGCTTTCTTT. Protein product: CASSMGTGAFF.